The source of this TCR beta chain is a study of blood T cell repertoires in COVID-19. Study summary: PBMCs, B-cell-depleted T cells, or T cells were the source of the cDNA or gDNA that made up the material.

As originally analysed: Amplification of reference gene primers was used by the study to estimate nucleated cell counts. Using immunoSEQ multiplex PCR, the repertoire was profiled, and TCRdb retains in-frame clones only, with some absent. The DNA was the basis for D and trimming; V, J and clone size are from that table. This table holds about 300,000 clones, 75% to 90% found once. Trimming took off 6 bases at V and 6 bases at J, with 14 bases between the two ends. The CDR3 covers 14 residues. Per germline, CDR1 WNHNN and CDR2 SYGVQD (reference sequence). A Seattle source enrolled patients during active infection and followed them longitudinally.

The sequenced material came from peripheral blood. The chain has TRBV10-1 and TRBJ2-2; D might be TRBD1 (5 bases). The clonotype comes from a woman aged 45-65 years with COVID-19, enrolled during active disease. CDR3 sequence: CASSLRGFPGELFF. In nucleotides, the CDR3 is TGCGCCAGCAGCCTAAGGGGATTTCCCGGGGAGCTGTTTTTT.